Listed here are 28 T cell receptor beta chains from one sample, sequenced in a study of beta chain features in type 1 diabetes. Every isolated RNA sample was fully reverse transcribed, so sequencing captured expressed TCRB transcripts. Generated by immunoSEQ multiplex PCR, the TCRdb table keeps only in-frame clones and is missing some. This table holds hundreds of thousands of clones, 30% found once. The sequenced sample consisted of naive CD4+ T cells from blood. These receptors were collected from a man aged 18 to 29 in good health.

CDR3 residues: CASSVVSGSWDTQYF. In DNA form, the CDR3 reads TGTGCCAGCAGCGTAGTCTCTGGGTCCTGGGATACGCAGTATTTT. V gene TRBV9 combines with J gene TRBJ2-3, with no clear D. Germline-derived CDR1 and CDR2 are SGDLS and YYNGEE. This CDR3 has 15 residues. With 0 bases removed from V and 6 bases from J, the gap between germline ends came to 14 bases.

V and J are TRBV29-1 and TRBJ2-4; D gene uncertain. Trimming took off 6 bases at V and 5 bases at J, with 5 bases between the two ends. Germline V gene sequence: CDR1 SQVTM, CDR2 ANQGSEA. This CDR3 spans 10 amino acids. CDR3 in amino acids: CSVGQNIQYF. CDR3 coding DNA: TGCAGCGTGGGTCAAAACATTCAGTACTTC.

This clone was picked up a small number of times. This chain's CDR3 is CSVGTSGRSYEQYF. CDR3 in DNA: TGCAGCGTTGGGACTAGCGGGAGGTCCTACGAGCAGTACTTC. This chain joins TRBV29-1 and TRBJ2-7, with 14 bases matching TRBD2. Germline CDR1 SQVTM, CDR2 ANQGSEA. The trim removed 4 bases at V and 1 base at J, leaving 0 bases unmatched. The CDR3 is 14 residues long.

This clone was found a few times. V and J are TRBV7-3 and TRBJ2-3; D perhaps matches TRBD2 (5 bases). The CDR3 has 15 residues. Trimming left V 6 bases short and J 4 bases short, with 17 bases between. Germline lookup yields CDR1 SGHTA and CDR2 FQGTGA. The CDR3 region has the DNA TGTGCCAGCAGTCCCACAGCGGTTACTTCAGATACGCAGTATTTT. This translates into CASSPTAVTSDTQYF.

J is TRBJ2-2 and V is TRBV7-3; D is uncertain. The CDR3 covers 14 residues. CDR1 is SGHTA and CDR2 is FQGTGA in the germline V gene. V was shortened by 1 base and J by 1 base, with 4 bases between the two germline ends. The CDR3 region is CASSLRLNTGELFF. The CDR3 DNA is TGTGCCAGCAGCTTAAGGCTGAACACCGGGGAGCTGTTTTTT.

The chain has TRBV7-2 and TRBJ2-5; TRBD1 aligns across 8 bases. The CDR3 covers 14 residues. Germline-derived CDR1 and CDR2 are SGHTA and FQGNSA. With V trimmed by 5 bases and J by 5 bases, 7 bases remained unmatched. The CDR3 DNA follows: TGTGCCAGCAGCCCCCGGACAGGGCTGGAGACCCAGTACTTC. Encoded protein: CASSPRTGLETQYF.

A few counts support this clone. The J gene is TRBJ1-1, the V gene TRBV4-3, with D possibly being TRBD1 (5 bases). The germline V gene has CDR1 LGHNA and CDR2 YSLEER. This CDR3 region has 15 residues. Trimming took off 0 bases at V and 1 base at J, with 9 bases between the two ends. The CDR3: CASSQDQGENTEAFF. The CDR3 coding sequence is TGCGCCAGCAGCCAAGATCAGGGAGAGAACACTGAAGCTTTCTTT.

The chain joins TRBV7-9 to TRBJ2-7; D not resolved. Trimming stripped 1 base from V and 2 bases from J, with 6 bases between. The germline V gene encodes CDR1 SEHNR and CDR2 FQNEAQ (reference sequence). The CDR3 runs to 13 residues. The chain's CDR3 is CASSLVPAYEQYF. In DNA form, the CDR3 reads TGTGCCAGCAGCTTAGTTCCAGCCTACGAGCAGTACTTC.

This chain connects TRBV7-9 to TRBJ2-1; D possibly corresponds to TRBD2 (6 bases). The CDR3 covers 16 residues. The V and J ends lost 1 base and 5 bases respectively, with 15 bases between them. Per germline, CDR1 SEHNR and CDR2 FQNEAQ (reference sequence). The CDR3 loop is CASSLEEGSWDNEQFF. The CDR3, as DNA: TGTGCCAGCAGCTTAGAGGAGGGGAGTTGGGACAATGAGCAGTTCTTC.

The J gene is TRBJ2-7, the V gene TRBV27, with D possibly being TRBD1 (5 bases). From germline, CDR1 is MNHEY and CDR2 SMNVEV (reference sequence). This CDR3 spans 16 amino acids. Trimming took 2 bases from V and 2 from J, leaving 16 bases between them. The CDR3 region has the DNA TGTGCCAGCAGTTTAAGGATTGGGGCCAGGGCCTACGAGCAGTACTTC. Translated: CASSLRIGARAYEQYF.

This clone was observed a few times. This chain connects TRBV4-1 to TRBJ2-6, with a possible D match to TRBD2 (5 bases). CDR1 and CDR2 from the germline V gene are MGHRA and YSYEKL. The CDR3 contains 17 residues. V gave up 10 bases and J gave up 0 bases, with 19 bases separating them. CDR3 sequence reads: CATYSEEVTSGANVLTF. The CDR3 DNA reads as TGCGCCACTTACTCGGAGGAGGTGACCTCTGGGGCCAACGTCCTGACTTTC.

This chain connects TRBV7-2 to TRBJ2-3; 12 positions agree with TRBD2. CDR1 is SGHTA and CDR2 is FQGNSA in the germline V gene. The CDR3 covers 18 residues. Trimming removed 3 bases from V and 0 bases from J; junction bases left unmatched: 7. This CDR3 reads CASSFGGGLAGSTDTQYF. CDR3 DNA sequence: TGTGCCAGCAGCTTTGGGGGCGGACTAGCGGGGAGCACAGATACGCAGTATTTT.

V is TRBV30 and J is TRBJ1-5; D is unresolved. The CDR3 has 11 residues. The V end lost 2 bases, the J end lost 6 bases, and 5 bases lay between the germline ends. CDR1 and CDR2 (germline): GTSNPN, SVGIG (reference sequence). The CDR3 here is CAWSSGQPQHF. Written as DNA, the CDR3 is TGTGCCTGGAGTTCAGGTCAGCCCCAGCATTTT.

The chain has TRBV5-4 and TRBJ2-5, with 7 bases matching TRBD2. Germline values: CDR1 SGHNT, CDR2 YYREEE (reference sequence). V was clipped by 4 bases and J by 6 bases; unmatched bases: 12. The CDR3 has 15 residues. The CDR3 loop reads CASSAGGGEGKTQYF. The CDR3 DNA is TGTGCCAGCAGCGCAGGCGGGGGAGAGGGGAAGACCCAGTACTTC.

This clone came up a few times. The V and J genes are TRBV28 and TRBJ2-1; D remains unclear. The CDR3 extends over 15 amino acids. V lost 3 bases and J 0 bases, leaving 9 bases between the germline ends. CDR1 is MDHEN, CDR2 SYDVKM, per germline. CDR3 in DNA: TGTGCCAGCAGTTTCCACAGCAGCTCCTACAATGAGCAGTTCTTC. Encoded protein: CASSFHSSSYNEQFF.

This clone was observed a few times. This chain links TRBV5-6 with TRBJ2-4; D perhaps matches TRBD1 (6 bases). The germline V gene has CDR1 SGHDT and CDR2 YYEEEE. Deletions cut 3 bases from V and 0 bases from J, with 7 bases between. The length of the CDR3 is 14 residues. This CDR3 is CASSWGPAKNIQYF. As DNA, the CDR3 is TGTGCCAGCAGCTGGGGGCCAGCCAAAAACATTCAGTACTTC.

This clone appeared once. The chain employs TRBV27 and TRBJ2-6, with unresolved D. V was pared by 6 bases and J by 4 bases, with 7 bases between. CDR1 MNHEY and CDR2 SMNVEV come from the germline V gene (reference sequence). The CDR3 spans 13 residues. The CDR3 sequence: CASRFRGANVLTF. For the CDR3, the DNA is TGTGCCAGCAGGTTCAGGGGGGCCAACGTCCTGACTTTC.

The V and J genes are TRBV30 and TRBJ1-1; 8 positions agree with TRBD1. Germline V gene sequence: CDR1 GTSNPN, CDR2 SVGIG (reference sequence). J lost 1 base, V lost 0 bases, and 4 bases had no gene match. CDR3 size: 15 residues. The CDR3 loop reads CAWSVLGQGNTEAFF. Here the CDR3 DNA reads TGTGCCTGGAGTGTACTAGGACAGGGGAACACTGAAGCTTTCTTT.

V gene TRBV2 combines with J gene TRBJ2-6; D is ambiguous. V lost 6 bases to trimming and J lost 2 bases, with 8 bases between them. Germline V gene data show CDR1 as SNHLY and CDR2 as FYNNEI. There are 14 residues in the CDR3. CDR3 sequence reads: CASRVEAGANVLTF. CDR3 bases: TGTGCCAGCAGAGTCGAGGCTGGGGCCAACGTCCTGACTTTC.

This clone has just a few counts. This chain links TRBV10-3 with TRBJ2-1; 8 positions match TRBD2. Trimming removed 6 bases from V and 4 bases from J; junction bases left unmatched: 8. This CDR3 comprises 15 residues. Germline V gives CDR1 ENHRY, CDR2 SYGVKD. CDR3 loop: CAIRLGTSMYNEQFF. The DNA for the CDR3 is TGTGCCATCAGGCTCGGGACTAGTATGTACAATGAGCAGTTCTTC.

J is TRBJ2-3 and V is TRBV5-1, with 10 bases aligning to TRBD2. The germline gives CDR1 SGHRS, CDR2 YFSETQ. The CDR3 runs 14 residues. V dropped 4 bases and J dropped 6; count of bases not matched to a gene: 5. The CDR3, as DNA: TGCGCCAGCAGCCGTCTAGCGGGAGCCGATACGCAGTATTTT. Its translation is CASSRLAGADTQYF. The complete variable domain, with remaining parts taken from reference TRBV5-1 and TRBJ2-3, reads KAGVTQTPRYLIKTRGQQVTLSCSPISGHRSVSWYQQTPGQGLQFLFEYFSETQRNKGNFPGRFSGRQFSNSRSEMNVSTLELGDSALYLCASSRLAGADTQYFGPGTRLTVL.

J is TRBJ2-4 and V is TRBV4-1, with TRBD2 identical over 11 bases. The germline V gene encodes CDR1 MGHRA and CDR2 YSYEKL. The length of the CDR3 is 17 residues. V lost 1 base, J lost 6 bases, and 8 bases stayed unmatched. The CDR3 is CASSQGRSGRALNIQYF. The DNA for the CDR3 is TGCGCCAGCAGCCAAGGTCGTAGCGGGAGGGCGTTAAACATTCAGTACTTC.

The chain joins TRBV19 to TRBJ2-1, with D possibly matching TRBD1 (5 bases). Trimming left V 3 bases short and J 9 bases short, with 12 bases between. The CDR3 extends over 13 amino acids. Germline values: CDR1 LNHDA, CDR2 SQIVND (reference sequence). In DNA form, the CDR3 reads TGTGCCAGTAGTATCCCTCCAGGGATTGAGCAGTTCTTC. Its translation is CASSIPPGIEQFF.

A few counts support this clone. The chain joins TRBV11-2 to TRBJ2-3; 9 bases match TRBD2. Germline lookup yields CDR1 SGHAT and CDR2 FQNNGV. The CDR3 contains 15 residues. After removal of 4 bases from V and 1 base from J, the junction contained 3 bases not matched to a gene. For the CDR3, the DNA is TGTGCCAGCAGCTCGTGGACTAGCGGCACAGATACGCAGTATTTT. It specifies CASSSWTSGTDTQYF. Combining the CDR3 with reference TRBV11-2 and TRBJ2-3 gives the whole variable domain EAGVAQSPRYKIIEKRQSVAFWCNPISGHATLYWYQQILGQGPKLLIQFQNNGVVDDSQLPKDRFSAERLKGVDSTLKIQPAKLEDSAVYLCASSSWTSGTDTQYFGPGTRLTVL.

This clone was counted between two and nine times. The chain carries TRBV29-1 and TRBJ2-3, with D tentatively TRBD1 (6 bases). Germline loops: CDR1 SQVTM, CDR2 ANQGSEA. Trimming removed 1 base at V and 3 bases at J, with 11 bases between. CDR3 length: 14 amino acids. CDR3 region: CSVEAAQGTDTQYF. CDR3 nucleotide sequence: TGCAGCGTTGAAGCAGCGCAGGGGACAGATACGCAGTATTTT.

This sequence joins TRBV20-1 and TRBJ2-7, with unresolved D. CDR1 is DFQATT and CDR2 is SNEGSKA in the germline V gene (reference sequence). CDR3 length: 10 amino acids. The CDR3 sequence: CSPTGYEQYF. The CDR3 nucleotides are TGCAGCCCCACGGGCTACGAGCAGTACTTC.

V gene TRBV30 combines with J gene TRBJ1-5, with D perhaps matching TRBD1 (5 bases). Trimming pared 1 base from V and 9 bases from J, leaving 13 bases between. The V gene's germline CDR1 is GTSNPN and CDR2 SVGIG (reference sequence). This CDR3 region has 13 residues. The CDR3 nucleotides are TGTGCCTGGAGTGGGGGACCCACAGGGCCCCAGCATTTT. It translates to CAWSGGPTGPQHF.

The V call is TRBV14, the J call TRBJ2-1; D might be TRBD1 (5 bases). Trimming stripped 0 bases from V and 3 bases from J, with 18 bases between. The CDR3 runs to 18 residues. Germline-derived CDR1 and CDR2 are SGHDN and FVKESK. This CDR3 reads CASSQDTLLGHRYNEQFF. CDR3 DNA sequence: TGTGCCAGCAGCCAAGACACACTTCTCGGACACCGCTACAATGAGCAGTTCTTC.